This TCR beta chain was retrieved from a study of vaccination effects on CD4 cells after COVID-19. CD4+ T cells specific for antigen were expanded with viral peptide pools by the ViraFEST assay before sequencing. With approximately ten days of culture completed, CD4+ T cells were isolated. Vaccinated recipients, who were negative for nucleocapsid antibodies, had no history of SARS-CoV-2 infection. Wells each received some 2.2 million PBMC, cultured with 10 IU/ml IL-2 and about 10 ug/ml peptides. IL-2 medium supplanted half the medium on days 3 and 7. The study, taken as a whole, reports: Recruitment yielded few convalescent patients, and the study had no early post-infection timepoints. In vaccinees who were healthy, merely 1 out of 255 vaccine-induced clones cross-reacted with common cold coronaviruses.

Sequencing used immunoSEQ multiplex PCR; TCRdb keeps in-frame clones, though not all of them. The table shows fewer than 85,000 clones, with 60% to 85% occurring only once. V was pared by 6 bases and J by 3 bases, with 11 bases between. Looked up from germline, CDR1 is LGHNT and CDR2 is FRNRAP. CDR3 size: 13 residues. In the case of this clone: Its specificity is unknown.

This TCR came from a human donor who received a COVID-19 vaccine. The sequences come from CD4+ T cells from PBMCs cultured with SARS-CoV-2 spike peptides, collected before COVID-19 vaccination. This chain connects TRBV12-5 to TRBJ1-1; D is unresolved. CDR3 coding DNA: TGTGCTAGTGGCCAAGGACGGTACACTGAAGCTTTCTTT. As protein: CASGQGRYTEAFF.